These 21 T cell receptor beta chains were sequenced from one sample in a study of vaccination effects on CD4 cells after COVID-19. These TCRs' antigens remain unknown. Sequenced by immunoSEQ multiplex PCR; TCRdb stores in-frame clones only, minus some. The data hold 65,000 to 90,000 clones, with nearly 75% observed a single time. Researchers isolated CD4+ T cells once approximately ten days of culture had elapsed. All study participants received two doses of BNT162b2 or mRNA-1273 vaccine. The material sequenced was CD4+ T cells from PBMCs cultured without peptide, taken after COVID-19 vaccination. The receptors were gathered from a human donor who received a COVID-19 vaccine.

The chain recombines TRBV18 with TRBJ2-1, with D maybe TRBD1 (6 bases). Germline V gene sequence: CDR1 KGHSH, CDR2 LQKENI. The germline V and J ends were trimmed by 2 bases and 4 bases, with 9 bases remaining between them. This CDR3 has 14 amino acids. CDR3 protein: CASSPGGLYNEQFF. The CDR3 bases are TGTGCCAGCTCACCAGGGGGCTTGTACAATGAGCAGTTCTTC. The full variable domain, its missing parts supplied by reference TRBV18 and TRBJ2-1, is NAGVMQNPRHLVRRRGQEARLRCSPMKGHSHVYWYRQLPEEGLKFMVYLQKENIIDESGMPKERFSAEFPKEGPSILRIQQVVRGDSAAYFCASSPGGLYNEQFFGPGTRLTVL.

V and J are TRBV5-8 and TRBJ1-5; no reliable D call. V was trimmed by 6 bases and J by 3 bases, leaving 13 bases between them. The CDR3 spans 14 residues. The germline V gene encodes CDR1 SGHTS and CDR2 YDEGEE. CDR3 sequence (DNA): TGTGCCAGCACTAGAGAGCTGTTCAATCAGCCCCAGCATTTT. It specifies CASTRELFNQPQHF.

The chain combines TRBV4-3 with TRBJ1-6; unclear D gene. V lost 0 bases and J lost 4, with 7 bases in between. CDR1 is LGHNA, CDR2 YSLEER, per germline. This CDR3 has 15 residues. CDR3: CASSQEGKYNSPLHF. In nucleotides, the CDR3 is TGCGCCAGCAGCCAAGAAGGGAAGTATAATTCACCCCTCCACTTT.

The chain employs TRBV3-1 (or the pseudogene TRBV3-2) and TRBJ1-1; weak D call: TRBD1 (6 bases). Trimming stripped 1 base from V and 8 bases from J, with 14 bases between. Per germline, CDR1 LGHDT and CDR2 YNNKEL (reference sequence). The CDR3 totals 14 residues. The CDR3 loop reads CASSQVGPGAEAFF. In DNA, the CDR3 is TGTGCCAGCAGCCAAGTCGGCCCGGGGGCCGAAGCTTTCTTT.

This clone was recorded a few times. This chain connects TRBV6-6 to TRBJ1-5; no firm D call. Trimming stripped 6 bases from V and 0 bases from J, with 15 bases between. This CDR3 is 16 amino acids long. Germline CDR1 MNHNY, CDR2 SVGAGI (reference sequence). The CDR3 bases are TGTGCCAGCAGACACAACTTCGGGGTTAGCAATCAGCCCCAGCATTTT. Amino acids: CASRHNFGVSNQPQHF.

The CDR3 region has the DNA TGTGCCAGCAGTTCCTATAGCGGGGGGGCCTCGTACGAGCAGTACGTC. Residues: CASSSYSGGASYEQYV. The chain employs TRBV7-2 and TRBJ2-7; 11 bases align to TRBD2. In germline, CDR1 is SGHTA, CDR2 FQGNSA. The V gene end was trimmed by 6 bases and the J gene end by 4 bases; junction bases not matched to a gene: 11. CDR3 size: 16 residues.

This clone was counted between two and nine times. This chain uses TRBV6-4 with TRBJ1-5; D is uncertain. CDR3 length equals 14 residues. From germline, CDR1 is MRHNA and CDR2 SNTAGT. V was trimmed by 6 bases and J by 0 bases, leaving 9 bases between them. For the CDR3, the DNA is TGTGCCAGCAGCCTTCAGTTTAGCAATCAGCCCCAGCATTTT. Protein sequence: CASSLQFSNQPQHF.

V is TRBV5-6 and J is TRBJ1-6; the match to TRBD1 covers 9 bases. V shed 4 bases, J shed 12 bases, and the junction held 11 bases outside the gene matches. The CDR3 is 15 amino acids. The germline V gene encodes CDR1 SGHDT and CDR2 YYEEEE. The CDR3 sequence is CASSGRDRASGPLHF. CDR3 in DNA: TGTGCCAGCAGCGGCCGGGACAGGGCCTCTGGACCCCTCCACTTT.

This clone has only one observation. This rearrangement joins TRBV6-5 to TRBJ1-6, with 8 bases matching TRBD1. Germline-derived CDR1 and CDR2 are MNHEY and SVGAGI. The CDR3 covers 13 residues. Trimming took 8 bases from V and 3 from J; bases not matched to a gene: 0. In DNA form, the CDR3 reads TGTGCCAGCGGGACAGGCTATAATTCACCCCTCCACTTT. This gives the protein CASGTGYNSPLHF.

The gene calls are TRBV28 and TRBJ1-2; a weak D match, TRBD1 (6 bases). CDR3 length: 15 residues. Germline lookup yields CDR1 MDHEN and CDR2 SYDVKM. V lost 3 bases to trimming and J lost 1 base, with 12 bases between them. The CDR3 protein is CASSFSDRSNYGYTF. The DNA for the CDR3 is TGTGCCAGCAGTTTTTCGGACAGAAGTAACTATGGCTACACCTTC.

The chain couples TRBV10-1 to TRBJ1-4; the match to TRBD1 covers 7 bases. CDR3 length: 15 amino acids. The V segment lost 5 bases and the J segment 7 bases; nucleotides outside the gene matches: 10. Germline CDR1 WNHNN, CDR2 SYGVQD (reference sequence). The CDR3: CASSSGETGFEKLFF. The CDR3 DNA reads as TGCGCCAGCAGTAGCGGAGAGACAGGGTTTGAAAAACTGTTTTTT.

This clone showed up just once. V is TRBV7-2 and J is TRBJ1-5, with 7 positions matching TRBD1. The length of the CDR3 is 15 residues. The ends lost 0 bases at V and 6 bases at J; junction bases unmatched: 5. The germline CDR1 and CDR2 sequences are SGHTA and FQGNSA. In DNA form, the CDR3 reads TGTGCCAGCAGCTTAGCGCCAGGGGGGAGTCAGCCCCAGCATTTT. Translating it yields CASSLAPGGSQPQHF.

This clone appeared a few times. This rearrangement joins TRBV7-3 to TRBJ2-2; D perhaps matches TRBD1 (6 bases). CDR3 length: 12 amino acids. The ends were cut back, 5 bases at V and 6 bases at J, with 7 bases in the middle. The germline gives CDR1 SGHTA, CDR2 FQGTGA. The CDR3: CASSKGAGELFF. The CDR3, as DNA: TGTGCCAGCAGCAAGGGGGCCGGGGAGCTGTTTTTT.

Comment on this clone: An end of the junction does not agree with germline; a read error may underlie this. The chain carries TRBV7-3 and TRBJ1-1; perhaps TRBD1 as D (5 bases). The germline CDR1 and CDR2 sequences are SGHTA and FQGTGA. The CDR3 is made up of 15 amino acids. The CDR3 region is CASSLTPGRGTEAFF. CDR3 coding DNA: TGTGCCAGCAGCCTAACCCCGGGAAGGGGAACTGAAGCTTTCTTT.

This chain uses TRBV12-3 or TRBV12-4 with TRBJ1-5; D is unresolved. Deletions cut 7 bases from V and 3 bases from J, with 10 bases between. This CDR3 is built from 13 residues. CDR3 loop: CASTVKYNQPQHF. The CDR3 DNA reads as TGTGCCAGCACCGTAAAATACAATCAGCCCCAGCATTTT.

This clone was found once. The chain combines TRBV3-1 (or the pseudogene TRBV3-2) with TRBJ1-4, with D unclear. The CDR3 contains 15 residues. Germline V gene sequence: CDR1 LGHDT, CDR2 YNNKEL (reference sequence). V dropped 5 bases and J dropped 5 bases, with 15 bases sitting between them. The CDR3 DNA sequence: TGTGCCAGCAGCAATCGCCCTCTCCGGAATGAAAAACTGTTTTTT. Its translation is CASSNRPLRNEKLFF.

V usage is TRBV7-2 and J usage is TRBJ2-7; D perhaps matches TRBD1 (5 bases). The germline V and J ends were trimmed by 3 bases and 5 bases, with 11 bases remaining between them. Germline V lookup: CDR1 SGHTA, CDR2 FQGNSA. The CDR3 runs 13 residues. Here the CDR3 reads CASSLGLANEQYV. The CDR3 coding sequence is TGTGCCAGCAGCTTGGGGCTGGCCAACGAGCAGTACGTC.

The chain links TRBV6-5 to TRBJ2-2; 11 positions agree with TRBD2. CDR3 length equals 15 residues. Germline V gene data show CDR1 as MNHEY and CDR2 as SVGAGI. J lost 10 bases, V lost 8 bases, and 12 bases had no gene match. CDR3 region: CASGGVAGGPEELFF. The CDR3 DNA sequence: TGTGCCAGCGGGGGAGTAGCGGGGGGGCCTGAGGAGCTGTTTTTT.

The J gene is TRBJ1-2, the V gene TRBV6-5; D uncertain. The germline V gene has CDR1 MNHEY and CDR2 SVGAGI. This CDR3 is built from 15 residues. The V and J ends lost 2 bases and 0 bases respectively, with 10 bases between them. CDR3 sequence: CASSYGALANYGYTF. The CDR3 nucleotides read TGTGCCAGCAGTTACGGAGCACTAGCTAACTATGGCTACACCTTC.

The J gene is TRBJ2-3, the V gene TRBV2; D may be TRBD1 or TRBD2 (5 bases each). The V gene lost 8 bases and the J gene lost 0 bases, with 12 bases spanning the gap. Germline-derived CDR1 and CDR2 are SNHLY and FYNNEI. This CDR3 is 14 amino acids long. In nucleotides, the CDR3 is TGTGCCAGCGTCGCCGGGGCCAGCACAGATACGCAGTATTTT. Its protein is CASVAGASTDTQYF.

The CDR3 nucleotides are TGTGCCAGTAGTATTTGGACAGGGGTTGGGGCCAACGTCCTGACTTTC. Its protein product is CASSIWTGVGANVLTF. The V gene is TRBV19, the J gene TRBJ2-6; 9 bases match TRBD1. The germline gives CDR1 LNHDA, CDR2 SQIVND (reference sequence). The CDR3 is made up of 16 amino acids. V shed 3 bases and J 3 bases; nucleotides not matched to a gene: 3.